This entry describes one T cell receptor beta chain. The data are from a study of T cell changes during pregnancy in multiple sclerosis. The assay was immunoSEQ multiplex PCR, and TCRdb's table has in-frame clones only and misses some. The sample lists tens of thousands of clones, approximately 92% occurring once. The CDR3 length is 16 residues. Trimming at V came to 3 bases and at J to 6 bases, leaving 7 bases not matched to a gene. In germline, CDR1 is MDHEN, CDR2 SYDVKM. V gene TRBV28 combines with J gene TRBJ2-7; 14 bases align to TRBD2. The material was peripheral blood, obtained in the third trimester of pregnancy. This TCR came from a female donor in good health, enrolled as a control in a pregnancy study. CDR3 in DNA: TGTGCCAGCAGTTTGGGGACTAGCGGGGGCCAGGGCGAGCAGTACTTC. It translates to CASSLGTSGGQGEQYF.